The clone carrying this T cell receptor beta chain was seen a few times. In the original processing: Estimates of nucleated cell counts were drawn from the amplification of reference gene primers. Measured with immunoSEQ multiplex PCR; TCRdb has only the in-frame clones, and not every one. V and J calls and clone size are as listed in that table; D and trimming were resolved from the DNA. The data hold about 99,000 clones, with more than 70% observed a single time. There are 15 residues in the CDR3. These data belong to a study of blood T cell repertoires in COVID-19. Study as a whole: Donors in the United States, Italy and Spain gave samples during acute or convalescent COVID-19. Sources were T cells, B-cell-depleted T cells, or PBMCs; the material itself was cDNA or gDNA.

This sequence was found in an older woman with acute or convalescent COVID-19. Sequenced input: peripheral blood. The chain is built from TRBV21-1 and TRBJ2-7; TRBD1 was called by the table and not checked on the DNA. TRBV21-1 is a listed pseudogene. CDR3 region: CASSKDSSLPYEQYV. The CDR3 DNA is TGTGCCAGCAGCAAGGACAGTTCGTTGCCCTACGAGCAGTACGTC.